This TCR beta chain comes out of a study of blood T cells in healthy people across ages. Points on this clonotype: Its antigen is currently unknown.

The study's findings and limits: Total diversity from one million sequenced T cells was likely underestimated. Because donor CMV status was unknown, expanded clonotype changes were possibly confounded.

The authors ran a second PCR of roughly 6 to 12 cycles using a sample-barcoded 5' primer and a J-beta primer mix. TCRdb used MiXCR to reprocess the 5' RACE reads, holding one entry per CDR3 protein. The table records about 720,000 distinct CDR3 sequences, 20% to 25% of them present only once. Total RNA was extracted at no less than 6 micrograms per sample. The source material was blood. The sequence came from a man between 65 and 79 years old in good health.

The DNA for the CDR3 is TGTGCCAGCAGCACGACCCCGAAGGACGAGCAGTACGTC. Residues: CASSTTPKDEQYV. This chain uses TRBV11-2 with TRBJ2-7; D is uncertain. The germline CDR1 and CDR2 sequences are SGHAT and FQNNGV. Trimming took off 5 bases at V and 5 bases at J, with 13 bases between the two ends. This CDR3 is built from 13 residues.